This entry lists 19 T cell receptor beta chains sequenced from one sample in a study of blood T cell repertoires in COVID-19. The repertoire was sequenced with immunoSEQ multiplex PCR; TCRdb's copy has only in-frame clones and lacks some. Among about 190,000 clones listed, 84% were seen once. Source material: peripheral blood. All receptors come from a human donor in a cohort sampled during active COVID-19.

The CDR3 nucleotides read TGTGCCAGCAGCCGGACAGTGGTCGGGTACGAGCAGTACGTC. Its protein product is CASSRTVVGYEQYV. The chain joins TRBV6-5 to TRBJ2-7; D might be TRBD1 (6 bases). The CDR3 spans 14 residues. Looked up from germline, CDR1 is MNHEY and CDR2 is SVGAGI. The V and J ends lost 6 bases and 4 bases respectively, with 16 bases between them.

CDR3 DNA sequence: TGTGCCAGCAGTGCCCTAGCGGGATACAATGAGCAGTTCTTC. It is translated as CASSALAGYNEQFF. This chain connects TRBV2 to TRBJ2-1; TRBD2 matches at 9 bases. V trimming: 4 bases; J trimming: 4 bases; junction bases outside the gene matches: 2. The germline V gene encodes CDR1 SNHLY and CDR2 FYNNEI. The CDR3 sequence is 14 residues long.

This clone has a single count. The chain links TRBV3-1 (or the pseudogene TRBV3-2) to TRBJ1-3; TRBD1 matches at 10 bases. J was trimmed by 0 bases and V by 4 bases; bases with no gene match: 3. This CDR3 contains 16 residues. Looked up from germline, CDR1 is LGHDT and CDR2 is YNNKEL (reference sequence). The CDR3 loop is CASSRQGADSGNTIYF. CDR3 sequence (DNA): TGTGCCAGCAGCCGACAGGGGGCTGACTCTGGAAACACCATATATTTT.

The gene calls are TRBV27 and TRBJ2-7; D possibly corresponds to TRBD2 (5 bases). V was shortened by 1 base and J by 4 bases, with 14 bases between the two germline ends. Germline V CDR1 and CDR2: MNHEY, SMNVEV (reference sequence). The CDR3 contains 15 residues. Here the CDR3 reads CASSLYSVGGYEQYF. The DNA for the CDR3 is TGTGCCAGCAGTTTATACAGTGTTGGCGGGTACGAGCAGTACTTC.

This clone showed up just once. The chain has TRBV3-1 (or the pseudogene TRBV3-2) and TRBJ2-2, with TRBD1 matching 7 bases. This CDR3 has 12 residues. Germline lookup yields CDR1 LGHDT and CDR2 YNNKEL (reference sequence). V was clipped by 5 bases and J by 7 bases; unmatched bases: 1. CDR3 loop: CASSRGHGELFF. The CDR3 DNA sequence: TGTGCCAGCAGCAGGGGGCACGGGGAGCTGTTTTTT.

The V and J genes are TRBV2 and TRBJ2-2, with D possibly being TRBD1 (6 bases). There are 14 residues in the CDR3. Trimming removed 9 bases from V and 5 bases from J, with 16 bases in between. Per the germline V gene, CDR1 is SNHLY and CDR2 is FYNNEI. The CDR3, as DNA: TGTGCCAGTGCAAAAGGGGGACCAACCGGGGAGCTGTTTTTT. This encodes CASAKGGPTGELFF.

The chain employs TRBV12-3 or TRBV12-4 and TRBJ1-2, with D perhaps matching TRBD1 (5 bases). The CDR3 has 12 amino acids. Deletions cut 1 base from V and 5 bases from J, with 5 bases between. The CDR3 protein is CASSLEGYGYTF. The CDR3 DNA reads as TGTGCCAGCAGTTTAGAGGGGTATGGCTACACCTTC.

This sequence joins TRBV7-9 and TRBJ2-7; the D gene is possibly TRBD1 (5 bases). Germline-derived CDR1 and CDR2 are SEHNR and FQNEAQ (reference sequence). V was shortened by 5 bases and J by 6 bases, with 11 bases between the two germline ends. The CDR3 contains 12 residues. For the CDR3, the DNA is TGTGCCAGCAGCCCTCTTGGGGCCGAGCAGTACTTC. Translating it yields CASSPLGAEQYF.

This clone was observed a handful of times. The chain uses TRBV2 and TRBJ1-2; D is unresolved. This CDR3 is built from 12 residues. The germline CDR1 and CDR2 sequences are SNHLY and FYNNEI. Trimming removed 5 bases at V and 2 bases at J, with 6 bases between. This CDR3 is CASSLSNYGYTF. The CDR3 DNA is TGTGCCAGCAGTCTGAGCAACTATGGCTACACCTTC.

The V gene is TRBV2, the J gene TRBJ2-1; TRBD2 matches 7 bases. In germline, CDR1 is SNHLY, CDR2 FYNNEI. The CDR3 covers 17 residues. V was pared by 6 bases and J by 4 bases, with 15 bases of the junction left unmatched. The CDR3 protein is CASRAPAGAVRYNEQFF. CDR3 DNA: TGTGCCAGCAGGGCGCCGGCGGGAGCGGTGAGGTACAATGAGCAGTTCTTC.

CDR3 loop: CASSENGWPSSYNEQFF. The CDR3 DNA is TGCGCCAGCAGTGAGAACGGGTGGCCGAGCTCCTACAATGAGCAGTTCTTC. V and J are TRBV10-1 and TRBJ2-1; D not certain. Germline-derived CDR1 and CDR2 are WNHNN and SYGVQD (reference sequence). This CDR3 is 17 amino acids long. V was cut by 2 bases and J by 0 bases, with 14 bases left in between.

The chain employs TRBV6-4 and TRBJ2-2; TRBD1 matches 8 bases. CDR3 size: 15 residues. Germline V gene sequence: CDR1 MRHNA, CDR2 SNTAGT. With V trimmed by 5 bases and J by 7 bases, 9 bases remained unmatched. The CDR3 spells CASSNSGGIGGELFF. CDR3 in DNA: TGTGCCAGCAGTAATTCAGGGGGCATCGGCGGGGAGCTGTTTTTT.

This chain connects TRBV2 to TRBJ2-1, with D possibly matching TRBD2 (6 bases). Per germline, CDR1 SNHLY and CDR2 FYNNEI. The CDR3 loop spans 12 amino acids. Trimming stripped 9 bases from V and 7 bases from J, with 13 bases between. The CDR3 is CASTRAGNEQFF. DNA of the CDR3: TGTGCCAGTACGCGCGCGGGGAATGAGCAGTTCTTC.

The chain carries TRBV7-9 and TRBJ2-6; D is ambiguous. CDR1 SEHNR and CDR2 FQNEAQ come from the germline V gene (reference sequence). CDR3 size: 17 residues. With 1 base removed from V and 0 bases from J, the gap between germline ends came to 10 bases. This chain's CDR3 is CASSLGGRLSGANVLTF. CDR3 nucleotide sequence: TGTGCCAGCAGCTTAGGTGGCAGGCTCTCTGGGGCCAACGTCCTGACTTTC.

This clone was detected once. This sequence joins TRBV19 and TRBJ1-2; 9 bases line up with TRBD1. V lost 5 bases, J lost 7 bases, and 11 bases stayed unmatched. Germline CDR1 reads LNHDA; CDR2 reads SQIVND (reference sequence). The CDR3 is 15 amino acids. The CDR3 protein is CASSAPQGAGGGYTF. CDR3 DNA sequence: TGTGCCAGTAGTGCCCCACAGGGGGCGGGTGGTGGCTACACCTTC.

The V and J genes are TRBV19 and TRBJ1-1; tentatively, D is TRBD1 (5 bases). V was trimmed by 2 bases and J by 3 bases, leaving 10 bases between them. The length of the CDR3 is 14 residues. Per germline, CDR1 LNHDA and CDR2 SQIVND (reference sequence). CDR3 in DNA: TGTGCCAGTAGTATACAGGGTCCTTACACTGAAGCTTTCTTT. Its translation is CASSIQGPYTEAFF.

This rearrangement joins TRBV19 to TRBJ1-4, with 8 positions matching TRBD1. The CDR3 has 13 amino acids. Germline V gene lookup returns CDR1 LNHDA and CDR2 SQIVND (reference sequence). Trimming cost V 10 bases and J 8 bases; bases outside gene matches: 9. The CDR3 sequence is CATAQGAWEKLFF. The CDR3 nucleotides read TGTGCCACCGCTCAGGGGGCTTGGGAAAAACTGTTTTTT.

The gene calls are TRBV29-1 and TRBJ2-1, with 10 bases fitting TRBD2. The CDR3 contains 16 residues. Germline V gives CDR1 SQVTM, CDR2 ANQGSEA. The V and J ends lost 6 bases and 4 bases, in that order; junction bases with no gene match: 12. The chain's CDR3 is CSVGTSVPTHYNEQFF. DNA of the CDR3: TGCAGCGTGGGGACTAGCGTTCCGACCCATTACAATGAGCAGTTCTTC.

The chain couples TRBV11-2 to TRBJ2-3; TRBD2 agrees at 7 bases. V was pared by 3 bases and J by 0 bases, with 3 bases of the junction left unmatched. The CDR3 contains 15 residues. Germline V gives CDR1 SGHAT, CDR2 FQNNGV. The CDR3 sequence is CASSFIGGSTDTQYF. The CDR3 region has the DNA TGTGCCAGCAGCTTCATCGGGGGGAGCACAGATACGCAGTATTTT.